The 6 T cell receptor beta chains reported below all come from one sample, sequenced in a study of T cells in Graves' hyperthyroidism and ophthalmopathy. Template material for amplifying TCR beta CDR3 regions consisted of RNA transcripts. The TCR CDR3 was amplified in a first-round RT-PCR using the HTBI primer set. TCRdb independently ran MiXCR on the multiplex PCR reads; one entry per CDR3 protein. The data contain about 540,000 distinct CDR3 sequences, just over 45% of them seen just once; the ten biggest clones take up around 8%. Sequencing was done on a sample of peripheral blood or thyroid tissue (not recorded which). The receptors here all came from a woman aged 18-29 years with Graves' hyperthyroidism.

In DNA, the CDR3 is TGTGCCAGCAGCCCCAAGACAGGAGACACTGAAGCTTTCTTT. Its protein is CASSPKTGDTEAFF. V usage is TRBV7-3 and J usage is TRBJ1-1; weak D call: TRBD1 (6 bases). The V gene's germline CDR1 is SGHTA and CDR2 FQGTGA. Trimming stripped 5 bases from V and 3 bases from J, with 13 bases between. The length of the CDR3 is 14 residues. Complete variable domain (other parts from reference TRBV7-3 and TRBJ1-1): GAGVSQTPSNKVTEKGKYVELRCDPISGHTALYWYRQSLGQGPEFLIYFQGTGAADDSGLPNDRFFAVRPEGSVSTLKIQRTERGDSAVYLCASSPKTGDTEAFFGQGTRLTVV.

This chain connects TRBV19 to TRBJ2-7; 10 positions agree with TRBD2. CDR3 length equals 15 residues. Germline CDR1 and CDR2: LNHDA and SQIVND (reference sequence). V dropped 5 bases and J dropped 6; count of bases not matched to a gene: 10. CDR3 nucleotides: TGTGCCAGTAGTCTCCACGGGACTAGCGTTACCGAGCAGTACTTC. Amino acid sequence: CASSLHGTSVTEQYF.

The CDR3 nucleotides are TGTGCCAGCAGCTTGGGACAGGGCTATAACTATGGCTACACCTTC. It yields the protein CASSLGQGYNYGYTF. The V gene is TRBV13, the J gene TRBJ1-2, with 9 bases that match TRBD1. The CDR3 covers 15 residues. Germline V gives CDR1 PRHDT, CDR2 FYEKMQ (reference sequence). Trimming took 3 bases from V and 1 from J; bases not matched to a gene: 3.

There are many counts of this clonotype. The chain has TRBV7-3 and TRBJ2-5, with D maybe TRBD1 (6 bases). Germline V gene lookup returns CDR1 SGHTA and CDR2 FQGTGA. V lost 3 bases and J lost 5, with 16 bases in between. CDR3 length: 15 amino acids. The CDR3 spells CASSLIGGVGETQYF. The CDR3 DNA reads TGTGCCAGCAGCTTGATAGGGGGAGTAGGGGAGACCCAGTACTTC.

The gene calls are TRBV20-1 and TRBJ1-2, with D perhaps TRBD1 (6 bases). Germline assignment: CDR1 DFQATT and CDR2 SNEGSKA (reference sequence). This CDR3 spans 13 amino acids. V shed 6 bases and J shed 2 bases, with 13 bases lying between them. The chain's CDR3 is CSAPVTGNYGYTF. The CDR3 DNA is TGCAGTGCACCCGTGACAGGCAACTATGGCTACACCTTC.

For this clonotype: At one of its ends the junction is not consistent with the germline gene, which may arise from a read error. The chain is built from TRBV7-3 and TRBJ1-1; D not resolved. This CDR3 has 14 residues. Per the germline V gene, CDR1 is SGHTA and CDR2 is FQGTGA. CDR3 sequence: CASSLLSGVPEASF. In DNA, the CDR3 is TGTGCCAGCAGCCTCCTTAGCGGGGTCCCTGAAGCTTCCTTT. Full variable domain (remainder filled in from reference TRBV7-3 and TRBJ1-1): GAGVSQTPSNKVTEKGKYVELRCDPISGHTALYWYRQSLGQGPEFLIYFQGTGAADDSGLPNDRFFAVRPEGSVSTLKIQRTERGDSAVYLCASSLLSGVPEASFGQGTRLTVV.